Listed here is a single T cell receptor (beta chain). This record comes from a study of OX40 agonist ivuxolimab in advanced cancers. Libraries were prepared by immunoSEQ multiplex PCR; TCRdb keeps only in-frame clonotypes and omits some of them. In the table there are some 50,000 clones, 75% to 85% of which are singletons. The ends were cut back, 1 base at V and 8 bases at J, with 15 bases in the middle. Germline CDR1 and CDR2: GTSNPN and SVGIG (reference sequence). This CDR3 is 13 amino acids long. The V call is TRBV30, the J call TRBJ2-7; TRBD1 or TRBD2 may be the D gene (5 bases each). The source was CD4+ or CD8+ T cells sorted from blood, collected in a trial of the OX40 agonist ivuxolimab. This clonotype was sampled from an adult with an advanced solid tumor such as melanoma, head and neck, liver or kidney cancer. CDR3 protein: CAWSARGPAKQYF. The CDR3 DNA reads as TGTGCCTGGAGTGCTCGGGGCCCCGCGAAGCAGTACTTC.